The rows below give T cell receptor beta chains drawn from one sample of a study of CD8 T cells in ankylosing spondylitis. Using its own MiXCR run on the 5' RACE reads, TCRdb lists one record per CDR3 protein. The sample shows hundreds of thousands of distinct CDR3 sequences, roughly 27% of them seen only once. Source material: blood, either unsorted or a sorted T cell fraction (not recorded which). Receptors were obtained from a male donor with ankylosing spondylitis. Each CDR3 is given with its conserved first and last residue. Each record gives: CDR3 length, V gene, D gene, J gene, clone size, CDR3 protein, CDR3 DNA. A D gene is named only where the DNA matches it firmly. Where a row states a size, it is once, few, many or the class of an expanded clone; other rows omit it.

CDR3 length: 12; V gene: TRBV29-1; D gene: -; J gene: TRBJ1-2; clone size: -; CDR3 protein: CSVEDRVGGYTF; CDR3 DNA: TGCAGCGTTGAAGACAGGGTTGGGGGCTACACCTTC
CDR3 length: 16; V gene: TRBV5-1; D gene: -; J gene: TRBJ2-1; clone size: few; CDR3 protein: CASSLVAGIVRNEQFF; CDR3 DNA: TGCGCCAGCAGCTTGGTAGCAGGGATCGTTCGAAATGAGCAGTTCTTC
CDR3 length: 14; V gene: TRBV10-1; D gene: TRBD2; J gene: TRBJ2-3; clone size: few; CDR3 protein: CASGGEGLTDTQYF; CDR3 DNA: TGCGCCAGCGGGGGGGAAGGCCTGACAGATACGCAGTATTTT
CDR3 length: 15; V gene: TRBV18; D gene: -; J gene: TRBJ2-7; clone size: -; CDR3 protein: CASSSTAGNSYEQYF; CDR3 DNA: TGTGCCAGCTCATCGACGGCGGGTAACTCCTACGAGCAGTACTTC
CDR3 length: 16; V gene: TRBV7-9; D gene: -; J gene: TRBJ2-3; clone size: few; CDR3 protein: CASSVPSRGRADTQYF; CDR3 DNA: TGTGCCAGCAGCGTACCGTCCAGGGGACGGGCAGATACGCAGTATTTT
CDR3 length: 17; V gene: TRBV12-3/TRBV12-4; D gene: TRBD2; J gene: TRBJ2-2; clone size: -; CDR3 protein: CASSFRAGGVPTGELFF; CDR3 DNA: TGTGCCAGCAGTTTTCGTGCGGGAGGTGTCCCCACCGGGGAGCTGTTTTTT
CDR3 length: 14; V gene: TRBV3-1; D gene: TRBD1; J gene: TRBJ1-2; clone size: -; CDR3 protein: CASSHRDRGYGYTF; CDR3 DNA: TGTGCCAGCAGCCATCGGGACAGAGGATATGGCTACACCTTC
CDR3 length: 12; V gene: TRBV7-9; D gene: -; J gene: TRBJ2-3; clone size: few; CDR3 protein: CASLRDTDTQYF; CDR3 DNA: TGTGCCAGTCTTCGGGATACAGATACGCAGTATTTT
CDR3 length: 16; V gene: TRBV20-1; D gene: -; J gene: TRBJ2-3; clone size: -; CDR3 protein: CSARDWGRGSTDTQYF; CDR3 DNA: TGCAGTGCTAGAGATTGGGGCAGGGGAAGCACAGATACGCAGTATTTT
CDR3 length: 13; V gene: TRBV11-2; D gene: -; J gene: TRBJ2-5; clone size: few; CDR3 protein: CASSQRAEETQYF; CDR3 DNA: TGTGCCAGCAGCCAACGGGCGGAAGAGACCCAGTACTTC
CDR3 length: 15; V gene: TRBV25-1; D gene: -; J gene: TRBJ2-2; clone size: few; CDR3 protein: CASSKISLPPGELFF; CDR3 DNA: TGTGCCAGCAGTAAGATATCCTTACCCCCCGGGGAGCTGTTTTTT
CDR3 length: 19; V gene: TRBV11-2; D gene: TRBD1; J gene: TRBJ1-1; clone size: few; CDR3 protein: CASSFYSPGQGERNTEAFF; CDR3 DNA: TGTGCCAGCAGCTTCTACTCCCCGGGACAGGGTGAGAGGAACACTGAAGCTTTCTTT
CDR3 length: 15; V gene: TRBV5-1; D gene: -; J gene: TRBJ1-1; clone size: -; CDR3 protein: CASSLVAGGSTEAFF; CDR3 DNA: TGCGCCAGCAGCTTGGTCGCGGGCGGGAGCACTGAAGCTTTCTTT
CDR3 length: 15; V gene: TRBV20-1; D gene: TRBD2; J gene: TRBJ2-1; clone size: few; CDR3 protein: CSARGAGGYYNEQFF; CDR3 DNA: TGCAGTGCTAGGGGGGCGGGAGGTTATTACAATGAGCAGTTCTTC
CDR3 length: 16; V gene: TRBV5-1; D gene: TRBD1; J gene: TRBJ2-7; clone size: -; CDR3 protein: CASSGRTGGRTYEQYF; CDR3 DNA: TGCGCCAGCAGCGGCAGGACAGGGGGAAGAACTTACGAGCAGTACTTC
CDR3 length: 18; V gene: TRBV3-1; D gene: -; J gene: TRBJ2-1; clone size: few; CDR3 protein: CASSQDRRGPSSYNEQFF; CDR3 DNA: TGTGCCAGCAGCCAAGATCGTCGGGGGCCCAGCTCCTACAATGAGCAGTTCTTC
CDR3 length: 14; V gene: TRBV2; D gene: TRBD2; J gene: TRBJ2-5; clone size: few; CDR3 protein: CASTYASGNETQYF; CDR3 DNA: TGTGCCAGCACCTACGCTAGCGGAAACGAGACCCAGTACTTC
CDR3 length: 17; V gene: TRBV4-2; D gene: TRBD2; J gene: TRBJ2-1; clone size: few; CDR3 protein: CASSQVSGSWVLGEQFF; CDR3 DNA: TGTGCCAGCAGCCAAGTTAGCGGGAGTTGGGTATTAGGCGAGCAGTTCTTC
CDR3 length: 14; V gene: TRBV29-1; D gene: TRBD1; J gene: TRBJ2-2; clone size: -; CDR3 protein: CSVGGTADTGELFF; CDR3 DNA: TGCAGCGTTGGTGGGACAGCGGACACCGGGGAGCTGTTTTTT
CDR3 length: 18; V gene: TRBV11-1; D gene: TRBD2; J gene: TRBJ2-1; clone size: few; CDR3 protein: CASSLFPGTSGRGAEQFF; CDR3 DNA: TGTGCCAGCAGCTTATTTCCCGGGACTAGCGGGAGGGGGGCTGAGCAGTTCTTC
CDR3 length: 12; V gene: TRBV29-1; D gene: TRBD1; J gene: TRBJ2-7; clone size: -; CDR3 protein: CSVGTGNHEQYF; CDR3 DNA: TGCAGCGTTGGGACAGGGAACCACGAGCAGTACTTC
CDR3 length: 14; V gene: TRBV4-2; D gene: -; J gene: TRBJ1-4; clone size: -; CDR3 protein: CASSLQDSTEKLFF; CDR3 DNA: TGTGCCAGCAGCCTCCAGGACAGTACTGAAAAACTGTTTTTT
CDR3 length: 16; V gene: TRBV24-1; D gene: TRBD1; J gene: TRBJ1-5; clone size: once; CDR3 protein: CATSDAGTGSGQPQHF; CDR3 DNA: TGTGCCACCAGTGATGCCGGGACAGGGTCGGGTCAGCCCCAGCATTTT
CDR3 length: 13; V gene: TRBV2; D gene: TRBD1; J gene: TRBJ1-5; clone size: -; CDR3 protein: CASRTGFRQPQHF; CDR3 DNA: TGTGCCAGCAGGACAGGGTTCAGGCAGCCCCAGCATTTT
CDR3 length: 16; V gene: TRBV20-1; D gene: -; J gene: TRBJ2-5; clone size: -; CDR3 protein: CSARDTKASKRETQYF; CDR3 DNA: TGCAGTGCTAGAGATACTAAGGCTTCCAAACGGGAGACCCAGTACTTC
CDR3 length: 12; V gene: TRBV24-1; D gene: -; J gene: TRBJ2-1; clone size: -; CDR3 protein: CATSDYRGEQFF; CDR3 DNA: TGTGCCACCAGTGATTACCGCGGGGAACAGTTCTTC
CDR3 length: 15; V gene: TRBV4-2; D gene: TRBD2; J gene: TRBJ2-1; clone size: -; CDR3 protein: CASSHPAGVYNEQFF; CDR3 DNA: TGTGCCAGCAGCCATCCAGCGGGAGTTTACAATGAGCAGTTCTTC
CDR3 length: 14; V gene: TRBV20-1; D gene: TRBD1; J gene: TRBJ1-1; clone size: -; CDR3 protein: CSARTGDVNTEAFF; CDR3 DNA: TGCAGTGCCCGGACAGGGGATGTGAACACTGAAGCTTTCTTT
CDR3 length: 14; V gene: TRBV20-1; D gene: TRBD1; J gene: TRBJ2-3; clone size: few; CDR3 protein: CSAPRTGIEDTQYF; CDR3 DNA: TGCAGTGCTCCGCGGACAGGGATTGAGGATACGCAGTATTTT
CDR3 length: 14; V gene: TRBV29-1; D gene: -; J gene: TRBJ2-2; clone size: -; CDR3 protein: CSGGQDANTGELFF; CDR3 DNA: TGCAGCGGGGGGCAGGACGCGAACACCGGGGAGCTGTTTTTT
CDR3 length: 13; V gene: TRBV11-2; D gene: -; J gene: TRBJ2-7; clone size: few; CDR3 protein: CASSSAGLGEQYF; CDR3 DNA: TGTGCCAGCAGCTCCGCAGGCCTTGGGGAGCAGTACTTC
CDR3 length: 15; V gene: TRBV2; D gene: TRBD2; J gene: TRBJ2-1; clone size: -; CDR3 protein: CASSLSAGANNEQFF; CDR3 DNA: TGTGCCAGCAGTCTCTCTGCGGGAGCGAACAATGAGCAGTTCTTC
CDR3 length: 11; V gene: TRBV15; D gene: -; J gene: TRBJ2-7; clone size: -; CDR3 protein: CATAPGYEQYF; CDR3 DNA: TGTGCCACCGCCCCCGGATACGAGCAGTACTTC
CDR3 length: 15; V gene: TRBV24-1; D gene: TRBD2; J gene: TRBJ2-3; clone size: few; CDR3 protein: CATSHSTSLADTQYF; CDR3 DNA: TGTGCCACCAGTCATTCGACTAGCCTCGCCGATACGCAGTATTTT
CDR3 length: 15; V gene: TRBV10-3; D gene: -; J gene: TRBJ2-1; clone size: -; CDR3 protein: CAIRLDSPPYNEQFF; CDR3 DNA: TGTGCCATCAGACTGGACAGTCCACCCTACAATGAGCAGTTCTTC
CDR3 length: 17; V gene: TRBV15; D gene: -; J gene: TRBJ2-1; clone size: few; CDR3 protein: CATSRDGTLSSYNEQFF; CDR3 DNA: TGTGCCACCAGCAGAGATGGGACTCTCAGCTCCTACAATGAGCAGTTCTTC
CDR3 length: 16; V gene: TRBV20-1; D gene: TRBD2; J gene: TRBJ2-2; clone size: few; CDR3 protein: CSALGTSGTSTGELFF; CDR3 DNA: TGCAGTGCTCTCGGGACTAGCGGGACCAGCACCGGGGAGCTGTTTTTT
CDR3 length: 17; V gene: TRBV5-1; D gene: TRBD2; J gene: TRBJ2-1; clone size: few; CDR3 protein: CASSLGRAGAVYNEQFF; CDR3 DNA: TGCGCCAGCAGCTTGGGGCGAGCGGGAGCGGTCTACAATGAGCAGTTCTTC
CDR3 length: 15; V gene: TRBV11-2; D gene: TRBD1; J gene: TRBJ1-1; clone size: -; CDR3 protein: CASSLEGDRGTEAFF; CDR3 DNA: TGTGCCAGCAGCTTAGAAGGGGACAGGGGCACTGAAGCTTTCTTT
CDR3 length: 14; V gene: TRBV24-1; D gene: -; J gene: TRBJ2-1; clone size: many; CDR3 protein: CATSSPGPSNEQFF; CDR3 DNA: TGTGCCACCAGTTCACCGGGCCCCTCGAATGAGCAGTTCTTC
CDR3 length: 14; V gene: TRBV7-2; D gene: -; J gene: TRBJ2-1; clone size: once; CDR3 protein: CASSQLGVSNEQFF; CDR3 DNA: TGTGCCAGCAGTCAACTAGGAGTTTCCAATGAGCAGTTCTTC
CDR3 length: 13; V gene: TRBV24-1; D gene: -; J gene: TRBJ1-2; clone size: few; CDR3 protein: CATSEQGESGYTF; CDR3 DNA: TGTGCCACCAGTGAACAGGGAGAGAGTGGCTACACCTTC